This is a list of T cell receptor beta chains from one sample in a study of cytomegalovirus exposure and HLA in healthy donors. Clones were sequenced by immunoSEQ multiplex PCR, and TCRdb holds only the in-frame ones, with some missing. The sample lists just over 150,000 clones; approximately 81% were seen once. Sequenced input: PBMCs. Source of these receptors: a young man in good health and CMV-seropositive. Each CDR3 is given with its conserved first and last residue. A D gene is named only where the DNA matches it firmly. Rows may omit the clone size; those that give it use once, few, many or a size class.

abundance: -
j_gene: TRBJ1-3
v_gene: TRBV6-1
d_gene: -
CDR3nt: TGTGCCAGCGTTTCGGGATTCTCTGGAAACACCATATATTTT
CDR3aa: CASVSGFSGNTIYF

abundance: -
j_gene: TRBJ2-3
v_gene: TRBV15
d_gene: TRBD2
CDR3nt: TGTGCCACCAGCAGAGAGAGCGGGGACACAGATACGCAGTATTTT
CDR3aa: CATSRESGDTDTQYF

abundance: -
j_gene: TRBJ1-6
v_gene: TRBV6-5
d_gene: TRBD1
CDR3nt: TGTGCCAGCAGTCCATCGGGGGACAGGGACTCACCCCTCCACTTT
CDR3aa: CASSPSGDRDSPLHF

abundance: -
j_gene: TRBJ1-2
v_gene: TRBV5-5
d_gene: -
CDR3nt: TGTGCCAGCACCTTGGAGAGCCCCAGGGGTGGCTACACCTTC
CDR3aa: CASTLESPRGGYTF

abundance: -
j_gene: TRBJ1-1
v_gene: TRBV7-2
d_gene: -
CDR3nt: TGTGCCAGCAGCCCCGAGTCGGCTGAAGCTTTCTTT
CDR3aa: CASSPESAEAFF

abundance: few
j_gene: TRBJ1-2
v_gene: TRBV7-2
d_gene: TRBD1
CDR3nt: TGTGCCAGCAGCCGCTTGACAGGGCTGGGCTATGGCTACACCTTC
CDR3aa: CASSRLTGLGYGYTF

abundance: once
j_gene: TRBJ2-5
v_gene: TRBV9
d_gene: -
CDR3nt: TGTGCCAGCAGCGTATCTTTCCCGGCAGCAGGGCTCCAAGAGACCCAGTACTTC
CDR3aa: CASSVSFPAAGLQETQYF

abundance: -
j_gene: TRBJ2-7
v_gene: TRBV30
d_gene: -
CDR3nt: TGTGCCTTTGGGACAACCGCCTACGAGCAGTACTTC
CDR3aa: CAFGTTAYEQYF

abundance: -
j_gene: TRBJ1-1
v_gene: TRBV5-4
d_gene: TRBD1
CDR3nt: TGTGCCAGCAGCATCGGGGACAGGGGGGCGGAACCGATGAACACTGAAGCTTTCTTT
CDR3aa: CASSIGDRGAEPMNTEAFF

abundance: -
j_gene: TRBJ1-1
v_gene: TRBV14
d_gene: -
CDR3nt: TGTGCCAGCAGAGAACAGGGAAACACTGAAGCTTTCTTT
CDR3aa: CASREQGNTEAFF

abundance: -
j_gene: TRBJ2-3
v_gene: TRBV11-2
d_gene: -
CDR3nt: TGTGCCAGCAGCCGCGGACATCCCCAACTGACAGATACGCAGTATTTT
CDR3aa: CASSRGHPQLTDTQYF

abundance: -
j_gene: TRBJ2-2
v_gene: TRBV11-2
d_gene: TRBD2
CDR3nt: TGTGCCAGCAGCTTCTCCCTAGCGGGTACGAACACCGGGGAGCTGTTTTTT
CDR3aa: CASSFSLAGTNTGELFF

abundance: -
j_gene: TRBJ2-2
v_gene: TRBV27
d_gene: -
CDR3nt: TGTGCCAGCAGTCTAGGAGGTACCGGGGAGCTGTTTTTT
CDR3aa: CASSLGGTGELFF

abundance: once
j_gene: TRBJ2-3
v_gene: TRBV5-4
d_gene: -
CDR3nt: TGTGCCAGCAGCACGGGGGGCCGAACAGATACGCAGTATTTT
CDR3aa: CASSTGGRTDTQYF

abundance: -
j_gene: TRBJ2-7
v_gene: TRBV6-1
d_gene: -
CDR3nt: TGTGCCAGCCCAGGGTGGGGGGGGCAGAGCTACGAGCAGTACTTC
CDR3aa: CASPGWGGQSYEQYF

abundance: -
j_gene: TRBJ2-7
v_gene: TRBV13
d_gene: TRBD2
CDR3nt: TGTGCCAGCAGCCAGACTAGCGGGGCCCTCTACGAGCAGTACTTC
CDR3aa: CASSQTSGALYEQYF

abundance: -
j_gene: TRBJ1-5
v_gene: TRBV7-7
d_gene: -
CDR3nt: TGTGCTAGCAGCTTAGATGTACGGGGGCCCCAGCATTTT
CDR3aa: CASSLDVRGPQHF

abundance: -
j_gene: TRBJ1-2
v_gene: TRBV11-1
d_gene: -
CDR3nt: TGTGCCAGCAGCTTATCCGAGACAGATAACTATGGCTACACCTTC
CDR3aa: CASSLSETDNYGYTF

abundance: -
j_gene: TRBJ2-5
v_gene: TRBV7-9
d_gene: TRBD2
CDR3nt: TGTGCCAGCAGCTCAGACGGGGGGCAAGAGACCCAGTACTTC
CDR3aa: CASSSDGGQETQYF

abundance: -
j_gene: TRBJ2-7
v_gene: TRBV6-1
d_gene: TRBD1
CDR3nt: TGTGCCAGCAGTAACTTCGGGACAGGGGTTTACGAGCAGTACTTC
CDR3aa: CASSNFGTGVYEQYF

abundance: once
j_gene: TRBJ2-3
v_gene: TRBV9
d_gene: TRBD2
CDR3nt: TGTGCCAGCAGCTTCGGGGGGAGCACAGATACGCAGTATTTT
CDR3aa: CASSFGGSTDTQYF

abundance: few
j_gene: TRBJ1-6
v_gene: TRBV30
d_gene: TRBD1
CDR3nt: TGTGCCTGGAGCGGGGACAGGAATTCACCCCTCCACTTT
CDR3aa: CAWSGDRNSPLHF

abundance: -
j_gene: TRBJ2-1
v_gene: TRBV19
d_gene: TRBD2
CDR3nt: TGTGCCACCATAGCGGGGAGTAGCTCCTACAATGAGCAGTTCTTC
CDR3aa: CATIAGSSSYNEQFF

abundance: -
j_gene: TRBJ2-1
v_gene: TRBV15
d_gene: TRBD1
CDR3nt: TGTGCCACTTCCGGGACAGGAATTTGGGAGCAGTTCTTC
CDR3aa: CATSGTGIWEQFF

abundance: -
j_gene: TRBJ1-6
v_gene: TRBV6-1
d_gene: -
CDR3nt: TGTGCCAGCGCCAGGGGTCGTTCACCCCTCCACTTT
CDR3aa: CASARGRSPLHF

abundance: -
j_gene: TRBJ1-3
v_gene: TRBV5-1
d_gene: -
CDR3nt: TGCGCCAGCAGCTTGGTTCCGCGGGGCGGAAACACCATATATTTT
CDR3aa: CASSLVPRGGNTIYF

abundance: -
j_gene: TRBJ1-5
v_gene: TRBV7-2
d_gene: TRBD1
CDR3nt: TGTGCCAGCAGCTTAGGTGGACAGGCCAATCAGCCCCAGCATTTT
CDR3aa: CASSLGGQANQPQHF

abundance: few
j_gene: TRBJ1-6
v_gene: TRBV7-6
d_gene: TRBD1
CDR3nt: TGTGCCAGCAGCAGGACCGGGACAGGGTTTAATTCACCCCTCCACTTT
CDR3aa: CASSRTGTGFNSPLHF

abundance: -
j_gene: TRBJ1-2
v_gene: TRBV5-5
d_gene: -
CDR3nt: TGTGCCAGCAGTACTTCCGGGAGAGGACGGACATATGGCTACACCTTC
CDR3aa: CASSTSGRGRTYGYTF

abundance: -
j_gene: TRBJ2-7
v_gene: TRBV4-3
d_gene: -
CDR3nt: TGCGCCAGCAGCCAAGAGGCGGGTTACGAGCAGTACTTC
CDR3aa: CASSQEAGYEQYF

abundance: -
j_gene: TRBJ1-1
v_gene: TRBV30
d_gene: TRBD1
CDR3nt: TGTGCCTGGAGTTCGGGCAACAGGGGGCTGAACACTGAAGCTTTCTTT
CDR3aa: CAWSSGNRGLNTEAFF

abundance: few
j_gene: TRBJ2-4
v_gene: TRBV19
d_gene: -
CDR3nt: TGTGCCAGTAGTATATCCCCGCTAGCCAAAAACAGTCAGTACTTC
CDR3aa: CASSISPLAKNSQYF

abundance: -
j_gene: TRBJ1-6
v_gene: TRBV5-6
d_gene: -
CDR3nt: TGTGCCAGCAGCTTGGGGCGGGAGAATTCACCCCTCCACTTT
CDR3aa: CASSLGRENSPLHF

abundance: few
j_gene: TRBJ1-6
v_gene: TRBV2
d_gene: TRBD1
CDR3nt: TGTGCCAGCAGGGACAGGGGGCTAGGATCACCCCTCCACTTT
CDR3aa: CASRDRGLGSPLHF

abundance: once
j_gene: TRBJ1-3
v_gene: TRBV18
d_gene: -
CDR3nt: TGTGCCAGCTCACACAGGGATCAGGGAACTGGAAACACCATATATTTT
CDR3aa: CASSHRDQGTGNTIYF

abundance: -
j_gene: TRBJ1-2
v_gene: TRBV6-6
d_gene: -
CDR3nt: TGTGCCAGCAGAACGTCGCAGGGAGGCTACACCTTC
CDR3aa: CASRTSQGGYTF

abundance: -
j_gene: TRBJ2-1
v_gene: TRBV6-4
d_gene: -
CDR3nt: TGTGCCAGCAGCGCGGCAGCGTACAATGAGCAGTTCTTC
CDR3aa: CASSAAAYNEQFF

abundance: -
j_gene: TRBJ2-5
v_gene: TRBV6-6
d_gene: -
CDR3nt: TGTGCCGCCTCCGGAGAGACCCAGTACTTC
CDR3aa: CAASGETQYF

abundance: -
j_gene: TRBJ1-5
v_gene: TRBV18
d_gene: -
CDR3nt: TGTGCCAGCTCACCACCTCCTGGGGCTAATAGTCAGCCCCAGCATTTT
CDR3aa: CASSPPPGANSQPQHF

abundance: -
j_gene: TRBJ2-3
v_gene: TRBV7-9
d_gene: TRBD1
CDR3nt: TGTGCCAGCAGCAAACGTACAGGGGACACAGATACGCAGTATTTT
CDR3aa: CASSKRTGDTDTQYF

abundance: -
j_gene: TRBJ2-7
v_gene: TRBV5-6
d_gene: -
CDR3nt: TGTGCCAGCAGCTTGTATGAAAGGGACTTAGGGAGATCCTACGAGCAGTACTTC
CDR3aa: CASSLYERDLGRSYEQYF

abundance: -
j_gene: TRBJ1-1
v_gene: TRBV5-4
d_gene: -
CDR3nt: TGTGCCAGCAGCTTTGAGAGTCGGGTGAACACTGAAGCTTTCTTT
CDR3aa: CASSFESRVNTEAFF

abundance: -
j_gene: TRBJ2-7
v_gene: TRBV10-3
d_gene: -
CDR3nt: TGTGCCATCAGTGATAGTGAAGCGGGTCCGTCCTACGAGCAGTACTTC
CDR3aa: CAISDSEAGPSYEQYF

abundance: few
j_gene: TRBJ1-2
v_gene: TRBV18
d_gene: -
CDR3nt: TGTGCCAGCTCACCGCTAGGTCGGGGGGACCACTATGGCTACACCTTC
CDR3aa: CASSPLGRGDHYGYTF